A selection of T cell receptor beta chains follows, all from one sample in a study of CD8+CD57+ T cells in acquired aplastic anemia. MiXCR was run by TCRdb on the reads, yielding one entry per CDR3 protein. The sample records over 150,000 distinct CDR3 sequences, roughly 65% being singletons. Sequencing was carried out using sorted CD4+, CD8+, or CD8+CD57+ T cells (not recorded which) from PBMCs. Receptors originate from a human donor with aplastic anemia. Both conserved end residues are trimmed from each CDR3. Fields, in order: V gene, J gene, CDR3 protein.

TRBV24-1,TRBJ2-7,ATGRAIYEQY
TRBV9,TRBJ1-2,ASSVGQTTNYGYT
TRBV29-1,TRBJ2-7,SVSTGLAYEQY
TRBV7-9,TRBJ1-6,ASSPDLSSPLH
TRBV24-1,TRBJ2-1,ATSVYPLDEQF
TRBV7-9,TRBJ2-7,ASSSEMGVYEQY
TRBV10-3,TRBJ2-2,AISESELAGEELF
TRBV7-9,TRBJ2-7,ASSSLDTLSYEQY
TRBV2,TRBJ2-1,ARTPLGAGNEQF
TRBV7-8,TRBJ1-6,ASRQGPVDSPLH
TRBV20-1,TRBJ2-3,SARGAGVYTQY
TRBV4-1,TRBJ1-3,ASSQDADFANTIY
TRBV2,TRBJ2-7,ASSEATTEAYEQY
TRBV20-1,TRBJ2-7,SARDKGREQY
TRBV7-8,TRBJ2-3,ASSLGGGGDTDTQY
TRBV6-5,TRBJ1-2,ASSYIGTGEPERYGYT
TRBV7-3,TRBJ2-5,ASREEAKETQY
TRBV9,TRBJ2-7,ASSQISGLAYEQY
TRBV7-3,TRBJ2-7,ASSRTGKWDYEQY
TRBV6-5,TRBJ2-2,ASSLPYAGELF
TRBV2,TRBJ1-6,ASSGQGRSPLH
TRBV10-3,TRBJ1-2,AISEAGVYGYT
TRBV20-1,TRBJ1-5,SARGTDYSNQPQH
TRBV7-8,TRBJ1-2,ASSLGEFYGYT
TRBV7-9,TRBJ2-3,ASSTGDTQY
TRBV29-1,TRBJ1-2,SVEDLQVMGGYT
TRBV9,TRBJ2-3,ASSPYDSTDTQY
TRBV20-1,TRBJ2-5,SATGETQY
TRBV2,TRBJ1-2,ASSKDSPTLYGYT
TRBV9,TRBJ2-3,ASSGYVGDRDTQY
TRBV20-1,TRBJ2-1,SASRPNNEQF
TRBV5-4,TRBJ1-2,ASRGWGHRGYGYT
TRBV11-3,TRBJ2-7,ASSFDSHYEQY
TRBV15,TRBJ2-3,ATSSKTSGGTDTQY
TRBV15,TRBJ2-7,ATSSGQGISYEQY
TRBV10-3,TRBJ1-4,AISDAGHGLSNEKLF
TRBV29-1,TRBJ1-2,SVAGDYGYT
TRBV7-2,TRBJ2-5,ASSPNRDTGTQY
TRBV7-9,TRBJ2-5,ASSSPQWTGTQY
TRBV19,TRBJ2-7,ASSRQGNHEQY
TRBV24-1,TRBJ1-2,ATSDSRDRGFT
TRBV20-1,TRBJ2-4,SARDIGEQGAKNIQY
TRBV29-1,TRBJ1-1,SVLTGETEAF
TRBV25-1,TRBJ2-3,ASSEGGRPHTDTQY
TRBV5-6,TRBJ2-1,ASSLSSEREQF
TRBV7-2,TRBJ2-5,ASSFSHQETQY
TRBV7-9,TRBJ1-2,ASSFHRQGVGYT
TRBV7-2,TRBJ2-7,ASSFGPGTSGYEQY
TRBV11-3,TRBJ2-2,ASSASPGELF
TRBV19,TRBJ1-1,ASSIGGLNEAF
TRBV2,TRBJ2-7,ASSELTVAYEQY
TRBV7-9,TRBJ2-7,ASSLPDPGQGNWDEQY
TRBV20-1,TRBJ2-7,SARDQGTANTYEQY